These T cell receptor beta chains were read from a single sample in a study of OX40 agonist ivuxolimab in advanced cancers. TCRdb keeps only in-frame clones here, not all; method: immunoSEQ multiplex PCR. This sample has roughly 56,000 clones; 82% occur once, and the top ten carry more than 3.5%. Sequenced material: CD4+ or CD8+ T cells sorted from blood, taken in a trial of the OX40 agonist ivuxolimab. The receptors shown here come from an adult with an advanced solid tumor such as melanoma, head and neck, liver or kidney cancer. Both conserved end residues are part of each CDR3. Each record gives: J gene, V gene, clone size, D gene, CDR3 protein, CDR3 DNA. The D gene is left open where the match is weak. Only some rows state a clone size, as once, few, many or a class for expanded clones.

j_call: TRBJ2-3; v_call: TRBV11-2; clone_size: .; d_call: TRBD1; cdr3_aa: CASSYGTATDTQYF; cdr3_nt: TGTGCCAGCAGCTACGGGACAGCCACAGATACGCAGTATTTT
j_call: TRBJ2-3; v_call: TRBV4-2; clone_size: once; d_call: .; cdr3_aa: CASSQVGPIGGSTDTQYF; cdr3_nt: TGTGCCAGCAGCCAAGTAGGGCCAATTGGGGGTAGTACAGATACGCAGTATTTT
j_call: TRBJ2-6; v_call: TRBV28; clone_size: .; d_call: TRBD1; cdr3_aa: CGTQGISGANVLTF; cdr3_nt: TGTGGCACACAGGGGATCTCTGGGGCCAACGTCCTGACTTTC
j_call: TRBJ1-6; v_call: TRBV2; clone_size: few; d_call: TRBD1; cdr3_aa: CASSPQTGSASPLHF; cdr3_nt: TGTGCCAGCAGTCCGCAGACAGGGTCCGCTTCACCCCTCCACTTT
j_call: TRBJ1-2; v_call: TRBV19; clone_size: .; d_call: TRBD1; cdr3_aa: CASSILRTGDGYTF; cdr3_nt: TGTGCCAGTAGTATTTTGAGGACAGGCGATGGCTACACCTTC
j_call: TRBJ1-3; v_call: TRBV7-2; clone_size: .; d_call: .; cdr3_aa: CASSLAAVGNTIYF; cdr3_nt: TGTGCCAGCAGCTTAGCGGCGGTAGGAAACACCATATATTTT
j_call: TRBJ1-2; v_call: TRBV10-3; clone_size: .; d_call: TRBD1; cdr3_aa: CAISGHGQASDYGYTF; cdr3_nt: TGTGCCATCAGTGGACACGGACAGGCCAGCGACTATGGCTACACCTTC
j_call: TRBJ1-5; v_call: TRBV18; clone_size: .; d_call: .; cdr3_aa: CASSPGGQGRGNQPQHF; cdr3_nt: TGTGCCAGCTCACCAGGGGGGCAGGGACGAGGCAATCAGCCCCAGCATTTT
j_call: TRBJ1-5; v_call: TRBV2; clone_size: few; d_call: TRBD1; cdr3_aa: CASRGQWRRPQHF; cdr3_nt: TGTGCCAGCAGGGGACAGTGGAGGCGGCCCCAGCATTTT
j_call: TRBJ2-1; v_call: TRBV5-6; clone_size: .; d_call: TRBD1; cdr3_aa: CASSLTIDRGGEQFF; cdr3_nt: TGTGCCAGCAGCCTCACTATAGACAGGGGGGGTGAGCAGTTCTTC
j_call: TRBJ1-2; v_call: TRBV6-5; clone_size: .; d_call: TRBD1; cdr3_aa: CASSYPLDRVNGYTF; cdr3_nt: TGTGCCAGCAGTTACCCCTTGGACAGGGTGAATGGCTACACCTTC
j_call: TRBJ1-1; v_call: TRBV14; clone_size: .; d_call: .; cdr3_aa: CASSQDGWRLIMNTEAFF; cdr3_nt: TGTGCCAGCAGCCAAGATGGGTGGAGATTGATCATGAACACTGAAGCTTTCTTT
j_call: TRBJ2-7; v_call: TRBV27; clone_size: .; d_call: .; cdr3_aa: CASSRRGGHEQYF; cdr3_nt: TGTGCCAGCAGCCGACGAGGGGGGCACGAGCAGTACTTC
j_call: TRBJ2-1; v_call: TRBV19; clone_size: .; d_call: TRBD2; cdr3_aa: CASSIRGTSGKLFKNEQFF; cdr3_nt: TGTGCCAGTAGTATTAGGGGGACTAGCGGGAAATTATTTAAGAATGAGCAGTTCTTC
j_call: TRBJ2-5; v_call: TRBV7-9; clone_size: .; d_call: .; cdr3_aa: CASSFRTAQETQYF; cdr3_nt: TGTGCCAGCAGCTTCCGGACAGCACAAGAGACCCAGTACTTC
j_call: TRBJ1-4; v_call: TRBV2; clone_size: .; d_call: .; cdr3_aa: CASIGDPGAKLFF; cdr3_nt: TGTGCCAGCATTGGAGACCCGGGTGCAAAACTGTTTTTT
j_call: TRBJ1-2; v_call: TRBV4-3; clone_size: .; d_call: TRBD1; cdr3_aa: CASSQGSRAGGNGYTF; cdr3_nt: TGCGCCAGCAGCCAAGGCTCCCGGGCAGGGGGAAATGGCTACACCTTC
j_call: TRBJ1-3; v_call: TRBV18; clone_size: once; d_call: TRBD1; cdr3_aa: CASSLRTDLRGPSGNTIYF; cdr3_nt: TGTGCCAGCTCACTCAGGACGGATTTAAGGGGGCCCTCTGGAAACACCATATATTTT
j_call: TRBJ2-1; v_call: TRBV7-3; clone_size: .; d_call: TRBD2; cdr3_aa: CASEAGLGVTRQFF; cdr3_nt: TGTGCCAGCGAAGCCGGACTAGGAGTTACGAGGCAGTTCTTC
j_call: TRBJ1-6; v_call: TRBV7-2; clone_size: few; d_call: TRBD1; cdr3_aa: CASSTDRGGNSPLHF; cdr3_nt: TGTGCCAGCAGCACAGACAGGGGAGGTAATTCACCCCTCCACTTT
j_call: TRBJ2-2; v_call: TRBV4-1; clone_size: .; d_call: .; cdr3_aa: CASSQVLGVRNTGELFF; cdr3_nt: TGCGCCAGCAGCCAAGTTCTCGGTGTAAGGAACACCGGGGAGCTGTTTTTT
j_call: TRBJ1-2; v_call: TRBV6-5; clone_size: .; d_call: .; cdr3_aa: CASRTGSYGYTF; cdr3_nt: TGTGCCAGCAGAACAGGGAGCTATGGCTACACCTTC
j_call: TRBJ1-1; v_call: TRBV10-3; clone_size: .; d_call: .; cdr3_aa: CAISESQGANTEAFF; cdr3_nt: TGTGCCATCAGTGAGTCACAGGGAGCGAACACTGAAGCTTTCTTT
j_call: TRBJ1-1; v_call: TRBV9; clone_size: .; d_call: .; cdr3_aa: CASSVERRAEAFF; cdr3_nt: TGTGCCAGCAGCGTAGAACGGAGGGCTGAAGCTTTCTTT
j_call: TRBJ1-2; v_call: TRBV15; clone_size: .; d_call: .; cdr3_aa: CATSRDVSLTSGGYTF; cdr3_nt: TGTGCCACCAGCAGAGATGTATCCCTTACTTCGGGCGGCTACACCTTC
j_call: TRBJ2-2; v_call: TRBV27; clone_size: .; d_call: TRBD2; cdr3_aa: CASSSQTSANTGELFF; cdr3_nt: TGTGCCAGCAGTTCTCAGACTAGCGCGAACACCGGGGAGCTGTTTTTT
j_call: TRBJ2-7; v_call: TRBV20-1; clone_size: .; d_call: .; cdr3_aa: CSAPTGREQYF; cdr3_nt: TGCAGTGCTCCCACAGGGAGAGAGCAGTACTTC
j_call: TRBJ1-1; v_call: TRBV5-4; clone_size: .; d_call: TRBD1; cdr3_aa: CASGQGYTEAFF; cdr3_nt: TGTGCCAGTGGACAGGGCTACACTGAAGCTTTCTTT
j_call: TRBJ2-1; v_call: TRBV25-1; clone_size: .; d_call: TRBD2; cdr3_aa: CASSHLGTNHEQFF; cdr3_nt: TGTGCCAGCAGTCACCTGGGGACTAATCATGAGCAGTTCTTC
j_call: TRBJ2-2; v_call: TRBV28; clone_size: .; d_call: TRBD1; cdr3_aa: CASRFPGQGPNTGELFF; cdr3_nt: TGTGCCAGCAGGTTCCCCGGACAGGGCCCGAACACCGGGGAGCTGTTTTTT
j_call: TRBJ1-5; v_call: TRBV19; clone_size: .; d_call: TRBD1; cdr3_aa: CASILLRDRAENQPQHF; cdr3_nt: TGTGCCAGTATCCTCCTCCGGGACAGGGCTGAAAATCAGCCCCAGCATTTT
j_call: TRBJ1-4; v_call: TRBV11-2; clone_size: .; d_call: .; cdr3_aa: CASSSTPGRHSNEKLFF; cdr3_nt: TGTGCCAGCAGCTCAACCCCGGGGAGGCACTCTAATGAAAAACTGTTTTTT
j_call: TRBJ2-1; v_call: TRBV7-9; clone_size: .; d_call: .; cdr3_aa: CASSSGLKGGEQFF; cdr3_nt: TGTGCCAGCAGCTCGGGACTAAAGGGGGGTGAGCAGTTCTTC
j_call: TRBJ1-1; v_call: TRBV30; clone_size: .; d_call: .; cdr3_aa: CAWSAGLRAFF; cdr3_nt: TGTGCCTGGAGTGCGGGACTAAGAGCTTTCTTT
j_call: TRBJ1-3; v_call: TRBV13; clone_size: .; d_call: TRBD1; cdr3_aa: CASSRDRGLAGNTIYF; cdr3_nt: TGTGCCAGCAGCCGGGACAGGGGGCTAGCTGGAAACACCATATATTTT
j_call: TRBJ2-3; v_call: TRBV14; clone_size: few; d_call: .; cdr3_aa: CASSPRLGGRYTDTQYF; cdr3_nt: TGTGCCAGCAGCCCCCGCCTCGGCGGCCGATACACAGATACGCAGTATTTT
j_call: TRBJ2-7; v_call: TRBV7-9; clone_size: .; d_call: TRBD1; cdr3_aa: CASSPRTGVPYEQYF; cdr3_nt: TGTGCCAGCAGCCCGCGGACAGGGGTCCCCTACGAGCAGTACTTC
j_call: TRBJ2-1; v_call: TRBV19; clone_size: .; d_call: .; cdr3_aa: CASSAYRGRGNEQFF; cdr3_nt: TGTGCCAGTAGTGCCTACAGGGGTCGGGGGAATGAGCAGTTCTTC
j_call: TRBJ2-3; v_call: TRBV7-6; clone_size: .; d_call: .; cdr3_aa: CASSLAQGERSTDTQYF; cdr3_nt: TGTGCCAGCAGCTTAGCGCAGGGAGAAAGAAGCACAGATACGCAGTATTTT
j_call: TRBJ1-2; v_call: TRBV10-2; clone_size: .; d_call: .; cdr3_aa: CASSEGGYGYTF; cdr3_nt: TGCGCCAGCAGTGAGGGGGGCTATGGCTACACCTTC
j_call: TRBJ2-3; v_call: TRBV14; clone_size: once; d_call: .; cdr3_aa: CASSQVIDTQYF; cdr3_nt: TGTGCCAGCAGCCAAGTGATAGATACGCAGTATTTT
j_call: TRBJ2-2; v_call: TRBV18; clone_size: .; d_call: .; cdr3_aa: CASSPPGGTGELFF; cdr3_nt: TGTGCCAGCTCACCACCCGGCGGGACCGGGGAGCTGTTTTTT
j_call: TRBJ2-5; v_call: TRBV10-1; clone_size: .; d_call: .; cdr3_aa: CASSVRGQETQYF; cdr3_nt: TGCGCCAGCAGTGTCCGGGGGCAAGAGACCCAGTACTTC
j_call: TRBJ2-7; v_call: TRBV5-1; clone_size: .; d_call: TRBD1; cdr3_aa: CASSLLPGQGYEQYF; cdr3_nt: TGCGCCAGCAGCTTGTTACCGGGACAGGGATACGAGCAGTACTTC
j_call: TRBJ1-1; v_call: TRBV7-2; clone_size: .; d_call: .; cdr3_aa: CASSLVQGDTEAFF; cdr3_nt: TGTGCCAGCAGCTTAGTCCAGGGAGATACTGAAGCTTTCTTT
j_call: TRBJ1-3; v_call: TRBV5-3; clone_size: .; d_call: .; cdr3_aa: CASSSAWGSGNTIYF; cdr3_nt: TGTGCCAGCAGCTCTGCGTGGGGGAGTGGAAACACCATATATTTT
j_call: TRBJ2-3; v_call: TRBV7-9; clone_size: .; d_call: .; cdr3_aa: CASSLVDSTDTQYF; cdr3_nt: TGTGCCAGCAGCTTAGTAGACAGCACAGATACGCAGTATTTT
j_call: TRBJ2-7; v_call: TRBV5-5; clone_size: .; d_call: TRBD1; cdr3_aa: CASSLQGQLTYEQYF; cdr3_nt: TGTGCCAGCAGCCTACAGGGACAGCTTACCTACGAGCAGTACTTC
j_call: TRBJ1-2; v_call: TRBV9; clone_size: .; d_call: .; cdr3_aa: CASNQSKGPPTYGYTF; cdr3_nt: TGTGCCAGCAACCAATCAAAGGGACCTCCTACCTATGGCTACACCTTC
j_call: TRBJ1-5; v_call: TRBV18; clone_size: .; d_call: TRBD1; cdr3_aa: CASSSTGGAGQPQHF; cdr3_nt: TGTGCCAGCTCTTCGACAGGGGGTGCGGGTCAGCCCCAGCATTTT
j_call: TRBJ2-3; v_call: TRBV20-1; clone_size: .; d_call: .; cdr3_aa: CSGSYTDTQYF; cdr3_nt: TGCAGTGGGTCCTACACAGATACGCAGTATTTT
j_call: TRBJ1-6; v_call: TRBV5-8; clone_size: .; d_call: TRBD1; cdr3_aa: CASSPWTGSYNSPLHF; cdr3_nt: TGTGCCAGCAGCCCCTGGACAGGCTCCTATAATTCACCCCTCCACTTT
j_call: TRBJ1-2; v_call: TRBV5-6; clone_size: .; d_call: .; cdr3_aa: CASSFDRLNGYTF; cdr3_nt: TGTGCCAGCAGCTTTGACAGATTGAATGGCTACACCTTC